Presented here are 25 T cell receptor beta chains from one specimen sequenced in a study of T-cell memory formation after mild COVID-19. MiXCR, applied by TCRdb to the 5' RACE reads, yields one record per CDR3 protein. This table has about 360,000 distinct CDR3 sequences, approximately 15% appearing once. Sequenced material: PBMCs or a T cell subset sorted from them (not recorded which). These TCRs come from a man aged 18 to 30 who had mild COVID-19 (a few samples of this study predate the infection). Cell type and time point are not known.

This clonotype was counted many times. The V gene is TRBV7-9, the J gene TRBJ2-5; D remains ambiguous. CDR1 and CDR2 from the germline V gene are SEHNR and FQNEAQ (reference sequence). Deletions cut 5 bases from V and 2 bases from J, with 12 bases between. This CDR3 spans 14 amino acids. CDR3: CASSGPVVQETQYF. CDR3 coding DNA: TGTGCCAGCAGCGGCCCGGTAGTTCAAGAGACCCAGTACTTC. The variable domain in full, completed from reference TRBV7-9 and TRBJ2-5, reads DTGVSQNPRHKITKRGQNVTFRCDPISEHNRLYWYRQTLGQGPEFLTYFQNEAQLEKSRLLSDRFSAERPKGSFSTLEIQRTEQGDSAMYLCASSGPVVQETQYFGPGTRLLVL.

This clonotype appeared a few times. The rearrangement joins TRBV5-1 to TRBJ2-5; no clear D gene. V was pared by 4 bases and J by 2 bases, with 3 bases between. The germline V gene encodes CDR1 SGHRS and CDR2 YFSETQ. This CDR3 is 11 amino acids long. CDR3 coding DNA: TGCGCCAGCAGCATGCAAGAGACCCAGTACTTC. Translating gives CASSMQETQYF. The variable domain in full, completed from reference TRBV5-1 and TRBJ2-5, reads KAGVTQTPRYLIKTRGQQVTLSCSPISGHRSVSWYQQTPGQGLQFLFEYFSETQRNKGNFPGRFSGRQFSNSRSEMNVSTLELGDSALYLCASSMQETQYFGPGTRLLVL.

This clonotype has more than one count but fewer than ten. DNA of the CDR3: TGTGCCAGCAGCTTAGGCCCGGGTACCTACGAGCAGTACGTC. Its protein is CASSLGPGTYEQYV. The rearrangement joins TRBV7-9 to TRBJ2-7; D gene unclear. The CDR3 length is 14 residues. The V and J ends lost 1 base and 2 bases respectively, with 9 bases between them. CDR1 and CDR2 (germline): SEHNR, FQNEAQ (reference sequence).

This chain connects TRBV4-1 to TRBJ2-5, with 9 bases matching TRBD2. The germline V gene encodes CDR1 MGHRA and CDR2 YSYEKL. The V segment lost 3 bases and the J segment 0 bases; nucleotides outside the gene matches: 8. The CDR3 loop spans 17 amino acids. Written as DNA, the CDR3 is TGCGCCAGCAGCCAGGCGGGGGGGCGAGGGAACCAAGAGACCCAGTACTTC. It encodes CASSQAGGRGNQETQYF.

This clonotype was counted a few times. This rearrangement joins TRBV28 to TRBJ2-1; unclear D gene. This CDR3 is 10 amino acids long. The V and J ends lost 10 bases and 12 bases respectively, with 13 bases between them. Germline values: CDR1 MDHEN, CDR2 SYDVKM. CDR3 DNA: TGTGCCACCTCCCGGGTGGGGCAGTTCTTC. Its translation: CATSRVGQFF. Full variable domain (missing parts from reference TRBV28 and TRBJ2-1): DVKVTQSSRYLVKRTGEKVFLECVQDMDHENMFWYRQDPGLGLRLIYFSYDVKMKEKGDIPEGYSVSREKKERFSLILESASTNQTSMYLCATSRVGQFFGPGTRLTVL.

V usage is TRBV28 and J usage is TRBJ2-6, with D possibly TRBD2 on 7 matching bases. Germline assignment: CDR1 MDHEN and CDR2 SYDVKM. V lost 6 bases and J 2 bases, leaving 23 bases between the germline ends. The CDR3 is made up of 19 amino acids. The CDR3 bases are TGTGCCAGCAGCACCGTGGGAGGGGGTCTTTCAACTGGGGCCAACGTCCTGACTTTC. Translated, it gives CASSTVGGGLSTGANVLTF.

This clonotype was detected only a few times. The rearrangement links TRBV4-3 to TRBJ2-7; TRBD1 might be the D (5 bases). CDR1 LGHNA and CDR2 YSLEER come from the germline V gene. The V gene lost 0 bases and the J gene lost 3 bases, with 24 bases spanning the gap. This CDR3 region has 19 residues. DNA of the CDR3: TGCGCCAGCAGCCAAGAGGAGACAGAACAGATCTACATAGACTACGAGCAGTACGTC. Translating it yields CASSQEETEQIYIDYEQYV.

This clonotype was recorded a few times. The rearrangement links TRBV9 to TRBJ1-3; D possibly corresponds to TRBD1 (6 bases). V shed 6 bases and J shed 4 bases, with 17 bases lying between them. Germline values: CDR1 SGDLS, CDR2 YYNGEE. This CDR3 region has 15 residues. This CDR3 reads CASTRTGTLGNTIYF. The DNA of the CDR3 is TGTGCCAGCACCAGAACGGGGACACTAGGAAACACCATATATTTT. Looking up the rest from reference TRBV9 and TRBJ1-3 gives the full variable domain: DSGVTQTPKHLITATGQRVTLRCSPRSGDLSVYWYQQSLDQGLQFLIQYYNGEERAKGNILERFSAQQFPDLHSELNLSSLELGDSALYFCASTRTGTLGNTIYFGEGSWLTVV.

This clonotype turned up a few times. The rearrangement joins TRBV19 to TRBJ1-6, with D unresolved. Germline values: CDR1 LNHDA, CDR2 SQIVND (reference sequence). This CDR3 contains 13 residues. V shed 7 bases and J shed 2 bases, with 6 bases lying between them. The CDR3: CASTGPYNSPLHF. DNA for the CDR3: TGTGCCAGTACCGGACCCTATAATTCACCCCTCCACTTT.

The chain has TRBV4-1 and TRBJ2-3, with unresolved D. The CDR3 runs to 14 residues. The germline gives CDR1 MGHRA, CDR2 YSYEKL. V lost 5 bases and J 0 bases, leaving 9 bases between the germline ends. The CDR3 spells CASSLTSSTDTQYF. The CDR3 nucleotides are TGCGCCAGCAGCTTGACCTCTAGCACAGATACGCAGTATTTT.

This clonotype was found many times. This chain joins TRBV7-9 and TRBJ2-7; either TRBD1 or TRBD2 may supply D (5 bases each). The germline V gene encodes CDR1 SEHNR and CDR2 FQNEAQ (reference sequence). V lost 0 bases, J lost 8 bases, and 11 bases lay in between. The CDR3 loop spans 13 amino acids. The CDR3 sequence is CASSLAGTAKQYV. DNA for the CDR3: TGTGCCAGCAGCTTAGCCGGGACGGCTAAGCAGTACGTC.

The chain joins TRBV3-1 to TRBJ2-1; D is possibly TRBD1 or TRBD2 (5 bases each). V lost 7 bases to trimming and J lost 8 bases, with 15 bases between them. This CDR3 has 13 residues. Germline V gene lookup returns CDR1 LGHDT and CDR2 YNNKEL (reference sequence). Here the CDR3 DNA reads TGTGCCAGCACGGGACGGAGTTTGGATGAGCAGTTCTTC. Translating it yields CASTGRSLDEQFF.

This clonotype showed up just a few times. The chain recombines TRBV27 with TRBJ1-2; 7 bases are a match to TRBD1. V lost 6 bases to trimming and J lost 2 bases; unmatched junction nucleotides: 9. CDR3 size: 15 residues. Germline CDR1 MNHEY, CDR2 SMNVEV (reference sequence). The CDR3 DNA is TGTGCCAGCAGCTACTCAGACAGGGTGAACTATGGCTACACCTTC. Residues: CASSYSDRVNYGYTF.

This clonotype came up many times. The chain couples TRBV4-2 to TRBJ2-2; TRBD1 is a possible D gene (6 bases). CDR3 length: 13 residues. Germline CDR1 and CDR2: LGHNA and YNFKEQ. The germline V and J ends were trimmed by 3 bases and 6 bases, with 8 bases remaining between them. CDR3 coding DNA: TGTGCCAGCAGCCACAGGGGTTCCGGGGAGCTGTTTTTT. It specifies CASSHRGSGELFF.

The rearrangement joins TRBV6-2 or TRBV6-3 to TRBJ2-3; perhaps D is TRBD1 or TRBD2 (5 bases each). Germline V CDR1 and CDR2: MNHEY, SVGEGT. V shed 0 bases and J shed 7 bases, with 14 bases lying between them. This CDR3 is built from 15 residues. Here the CDR3 reads CASSYSTDGAYTQYF. For the CDR3, the DNA is TGTGCCAGCAGTTACTCGACGGACGGGGCGTATACGCAGTATTTT.

The CDR3 loop reads CAIRQGYSGNTIYF. CDR3 in DNA: TGTGCCATCCGACAGGGGTACTCTGGAAACACCATATATTTT. This chain links TRBV6-6 with TRBJ1-3, with TRBD1 matching 8 bases. This CDR3 has 14 amino acids. Germline values: CDR1 MNHNY, CDR2 SVGAGI (reference sequence). V shed 10 bases and J 0 bases; nucleotides not matched to a gene: 5.

This clonotype was recorded many times. The rearrangement joins TRBV4-1 to TRBJ2-7; 10 bases line up with TRBD2. Germline CDR1 MGHRA, CDR2 YSYEKL. Trimming cost V 0 bases and J 11 bases; bases outside gene matches: 10. The length of the CDR3 is 15 residues. The CDR3 loop is CASSQDRVAGGPKYF. For the CDR3, the DNA is TGCGCCAGCAGCCAAGATCGGGTAGCGGGGGGCCCTAAGTACTTC.

The chain joins TRBV7-2 to TRBJ2-7; perhaps TRBD2 as D (6 bases). Trimming pared 5 bases from V and 3 bases from J, leaving 14 bases between. The length of the CDR3 is 14 residues. The V gene's germline CDR1 is SGHTA and CDR2 FQGNSA. Written as DNA, the CDR3 is TGTGCCAGCAGCGAGGGACTTGGGAACTACGAGCAGTACTTC. Translation gives CASSEGLGNYEQYF.

This clonotype appeared many times. The CDR3 region has the DNA TGTGCCAGCAGCGAGGTAGACATAAATACGCAGTATTTT. Protein: CASSEVDINTQYF. The chain links TRBV9 to TRBJ2-3; D call uncertain. The CDR3 sequence is 13 residues long. Trimming removed 3 bases from V and 7 bases from J, with 12 bases in between. The germline V gene encodes CDR1 SGDLS and CDR2 YYNGEE.

This sequence joins TRBV2 and TRBJ2-7, with 13 bases fitting TRBD2. The J segment lost 6 bases and the V segment lost 6 bases, leaving 8 bases of the junction unmatched. The germline CDR1 and CDR2 sequences are SNHLY and FYNNEI. There are 15 residues in the CDR3. In DNA form, the CDR3 reads TGTGCCAGCAGACAGGGACTAGCGGGGATCGGCGAGCAGTACTTC. This translates into CASRQGLAGIGEQYF.

This clonotype was observed a few times. The chain joins TRBV12-3 or TRBV12-4 to TRBJ1-1; D ambiguous. Between the trimmed V and J ends, which lost 2 bases and 3 bases, there was a span of 13 bases. The CDR3 extends over 15 amino acids. The CDR3 region is CASSLNRVLDTEAFF. The CDR3 DNA is TGTGCCAGCAGTTTAAATCGGGTTTTGGACACTGAAGCTTTCTTT.

V and J are TRBV27 and TRBJ2-5; a weak D match, TRBD2 (5 bases). Germline CDR1 MNHEY, CDR2 SMNVEV (reference sequence). The CDR3 is 16 amino acids. Trimming removed 7 bases at V and 0 bases at J, with 18 bases between. This CDR3 reads CASTYPWEKDQETQYF. The CDR3 DNA reads as TGTGCCAGCACTTACCCGTGGGAGAAAGACCAAGAGACCCAGTACTTC.

This clonotype came up a few times. V gene TRBV19 combines with J gene TRBJ1-2; D ambiguous. Germline values: CDR1 LNHDA, CDR2 SQIVND (reference sequence). The V and J ends lost 9 bases and 0 bases respectively, with 14 bases between them. The CDR3 spans 14 residues. The CDR3 nucleotides read TGTGCCAGCACGATACAAAGAGCTAACTATGGCTACACCTTC. Its translation is CASTIQRANYGYTF.

The chain has TRBV5-1 and TRBJ2-1; TRBD2 is a possible D gene (7 bases). The germline gives CDR1 SGHRS, CDR2 YFSETQ. Between the trimmed V and J ends, which lost 4 bases and 7 bases, there was a span of 15 bases. There are 14 residues in the CDR3. CDR3 sequence reads: CASSGGGLSNEQFF. The CDR3 DNA reads TGCGCCAGCAGCGGGGGGGGGCTGTCGAATGAGCAGTTCTTC.

In its sample, this clonotype was seen many times. The V gene is TRBV5-4, the J gene TRBJ2-1; no firm D call. CDR1 and CDR2 (germline): SGHNT, YYREEE (reference sequence). The CDR3 has 12 amino acids. Between the trimmed V and J ends, which lost 0 bases and 10 bases, there was a span of 8 bases. The CDR3 nucleotides are TGTGCCAGCAGCTTGGACGGGCGGGAGCAGTTCTTC. Encoded protein: CASSLDGREQFF.